These 19 T cell receptor beta chains originate from one sample sequenced in a study of CD8 T cells in ankylosing spondylitis. The study, taken as a whole, reports: Apparently characteristic of ankylosing spondylitis blood was a TCR beta motif (about eight highly homologous variants).

TCRdb analysed the 5' RACE reads with MiXCR anew, one entry per CDR3 protein. The table has approximately 500,000 distinct CDR3 sequences, 12% seen once. The antigens these receptors bind are not known. The sequencing input was blood, either unsorted or a sorted T cell fraction (not recorded which). The receptors were sampled from a male donor with ankylosing spondylitis.

V usage is TRBV4-1 and J usage is TRBJ2-1, with TRBD2 matching 7 bases. The CDR3 is 15 amino acids. Per germline, CDR1 MGHRA and CDR2 YSYEKL. With V trimmed by 8 bases and J by 4 bases, 11 bases remained unmatched. The CDR3 region is CASQHVDSGYNEQFF. The CDR3 region has the DNA TGCGCCAGCCAACATGTGGATAGCGGGTACAATGAGCAGTTCTTC.

In this sample, this clonotype turned up a few times. This rearrangement joins TRBV27 to TRBJ2-7; TRBD2 matches at 8 bases. With 4 bases clipped from V and 4 bases from J, the junction kept 6 bases outside the gene matches. CDR1 MNHEY and CDR2 SMNVEV come from the germline V gene (reference sequence). The CDR3 has 14 amino acids. CDR3 DNA sequence: TGTGCCAGCAGTTCGGAGCGGGAGTTTTACGAGCAGTACTTC. Translation gives CASSSEREFYEQYF.

This clonotype was observed many times. The chain combines TRBV20-1 with TRBJ2-2; 8 bases are shared with TRBD2. Germline CDR1 reads DFQATT; CDR2 reads SNEGSKA (reference sequence). The CDR3 totals 15 residues. V was clipped by 0 bases and J by 4 bases; unmatched bases: 4. CDR3 sequence (DNA): TGCAGTGCTAGAGATGCGGGAGGCCCCACCGGGGAGCTGTTTTTT. The encoded protein is CSARDAGGPTGELFF.

The table lists this clonotype with many counts. V is TRBV15 and J is TRBJ2-2; unclear D gene. Germline CDR1 and CDR2: LNHNV and YYDKDF (reference sequence). This CDR3 contains 18 residues. V lost 1 base and J lost 0, with 15 bases in between. The CDR3 sequence is CATSRGVSRTSNTGELFF. The CDR3 nucleotides read TGTGCCACCAGCAGAGGCGTATCTAGGACCTCGAACACCGGGGAGCTGTTTTTT.

The chain recombines TRBV7-2 with TRBJ2-5; 8 bases are shared with TRBD1. The CDR3 loop spans 15 amino acids. CDR1 SGHTA and CDR2 FQGNSA come from the germline V gene. V shed 1 base, J shed 4 bases, and the junction held 5 bases outside the gene matches. The CDR3, as DNA: TGTGCCAGCAGCTTAGATATGGACAGGGCAGAGACCCAGTACTTC. Translation gives CASSLDMDRAETQYF.

This clonotype was counted only a few times. The V gene is TRBV11-3, the J gene TRBJ1-1; 9 bases fit TRBD1. CDR1 and CDR2 (germline): SGHNT, YENEEA. The CDR3 consists of 12 residues. Germline trimming cut 3 bases from V and 10 bases from J; bases unmatched to any gene: 3. The CDR3 bases are TGTGCCAGCAGCTTGCCGGGACAGGGAGCTTTCTTT. Amino acids: CASSLPGQGAFF.

This clonotype came up a few times. V is TRBV10-1 and J is TRBJ2-1; tentative D call: TRBD2 (6 bases). V was trimmed by 2 bases and J by 0 bases, leaving 14 bases between them. Germline V gene lookup returns CDR1 WNHNN and CDR2 SYGVQD (reference sequence). This CDR3 spans 17 amino acids. The CDR3 is CASSEGPGTPSYNEQFF. For the CDR3, the DNA is TGCGCCAGCAGTGAGGGACCCGGGACTCCCTCCTACAATGAGCAGTTCTTC.

The chain couples TRBV29-1 to TRBJ2-3, with 10 bases matching TRBD1. Germline lookup yields CDR1 SQVTM and CDR2 ANQGSEA. The trim removed 7 bases at V and 4 bases at J, leaving 5 bases unmatched. The CDR3 is made up of 13 amino acids. CDR3 residues: CSAPGQGSDTQYF. CDR3 nucleotides: TGCAGCGCTCCGGGACAGGGGTCAGATACGCAGTATTTT.

The V call is TRBV5-1, the J call TRBJ1-1; D gene uncertain. V was cut by 2 bases and J by 6 bases, with 11 bases left in between. The germline V gene encodes CDR1 SGHRS and CDR2 YFSETQ. This CDR3 has 13 residues. The CDR3 nucleotides are TGCGCCAGCAGCTTATTCGAAGGCGCTGAAGCTTTCTTT. This gives the protein CASSLFEGAEAFF. The full variable domain, completed using reference TRBV5-1 and TRBJ1-1, is KAGVTQTPRYLIKTRGQQVTLSCSPISGHRSVSWYQQTPGQGLQFLFEYFSETQRNKGNFPGRFSGRQFSNSRSEMNVSTLELGDSALYLCASSLFEGAEAFFGQGTRLTVV.

The CDR3 protein is CSARDPLAGVDEQFF. The CDR3 DNA reads as TGCAGTGCTAGAGATCCCCTAGCGGGAGTGGATGAGCAGTTCTTC. The chain is built from TRBV20-1 and TRBJ2-1, with TRBD2 matching over 10 bases. V lost 0 bases to trimming and J lost 8 bases; unmatched junction nucleotides: 7. The germline V gene has CDR1 DFQATT and CDR2 SNEGSKA (reference sequence). CDR3 size: 15 residues.

This clonotype was recorded at least ten times. V and J are TRBV5-1 and TRBJ2-5, with no clear D. This CDR3 has 15 residues. CDR1 and CDR2 from the germline V gene are SGHRS and YFSETQ. The V gene lost 0 bases and the J gene lost 4 bases, with 13 bases spanning the gap. CDR3 sequence reads: CASSLAILNGETQYF. CDR3 sequence (DNA): TGCGCCAGCAGCTTGGCCATCCTCAACGGAGAGACCCAGTACTTC.

In this sample, this clonotype turned up a few times. The V and J genes are TRBV7-8 and TRBJ2-3, with 11 bases fitting TRBD1. This CDR3 is 17 amino acids long. CDR1 is SGHVS and CDR2 is FQNEAQ in the germline V gene. J was trimmed by 0 bases and V by 6 bases; bases with no gene match: 8. Here the CDR3 DNA reads TGTGCCAGCAGACCTAGGGGACAGGGGGGGAGCACAGATACGCAGTATTTT. Amino acid sequence: CASRPRGQGGSTDTQYF. The variable domain in full, completed from reference TRBV7-8 and TRBJ2-3, reads GAGVSQSPRYKVAKRGQDVALRCDPISGHVSLFWYQQALGQGPEFLTYFQNEAQLDKSGLPSDRFFAERPEGSVSTLKIQRTQQEDSAVYLCASRPRGQGGSTDTQYFGPGTRLTVL.

This clonotype has only a few counts. The rearrangement links TRBV6-2 or TRBV6-3 to TRBJ2-1, with D perhaps TRBD1 (6 bases). This CDR3 comprises 15 residues. Looked up from germline, CDR1 is MNHEY and CDR2 is SVGEGT. The V gene lost 2 bases and the J gene lost 3 bases, with 11 bases spanning the gap. The CDR3 sequence: CASSYPGRGYNEQFF. The CDR3 DNA follows: TGTGCCAGCAGTTACCCGGGCAGGGGCTACAATGAGCAGTTCTTC.

Many counts were recorded for this clonotype. This chain uses TRBV19 with TRBJ1-1, with TRBD1 matching 7 bases. The trim removed 7 bases at V and 6 bases at J, leaving 8 bases unmatched. This CDR3 comprises 13 residues. Looked up from germline, CDR1 is LNHDA and CDR2 is SQIVND (reference sequence). CDR3 DNA: TGTGCCAGTAACTTCATAGGGGGCCCTGAAGCTTTCTTT. Its translation is CASNFIGGPEAFF.

This clonotype was counted many times. The chain couples TRBV3-1 to TRBJ2-1, with 9 bases aligning to TRBD2. V lost 6 bases to trimming and J lost 5 bases; unmatched junction nucleotides: 8. This CDR3 has 15 residues. Germline V gives CDR1 LGHDT, CDR2 YNNKEL (reference sequence). The CDR3 region has the DNA TGTGCCAGCAGGAGGGCCGGGACTAGCAACAATGAGCAGTTCTTC. Translation: CASRRAGTSNNEQFF.

The gene calls are TRBV7-9 and TRBJ2-1, with 8 bases fitting TRBD2. CDR1 and CDR2 (germline): SEHNR, FQNEAQ (reference sequence). This CDR3 spans 17 amino acids. Trimming at V came to 5 bases and at J to 0 bases, leaving 9 bases not matched to a gene. In DNA form, the CDR3 reads TGTGCCAGCAGCCCTAATCCGGGACTAGACTCCTACAATGAGCAGTTCTTC. This translates into CASSPNPGLDSYNEQFF.

The V gene is TRBV10-1, the J gene TRBJ1-2, with 10 positions matching TRBD1. The CDR3 totals 15 residues. The V gene's germline CDR1 is WNHNN and CDR2 SYGVQD (reference sequence). After removal of 0 bases from V and 4 bases from J, the junction contained 2 bases not matched to a gene. CDR3 sequence: CASSESGQGIYGYTF. In DNA form, the CDR3 reads TGCGCCAGCAGTGAGTCGGGACAGGGGATCTATGGCTACACCTTC.

This clonotype was seen once. The chain couples TRBV5-8 to TRBJ2-2; D might be TRBD1 (6 bases). The CDR3 spans 15 residues. V was trimmed by 2 bases and J by 6 bases, leaving 14 bases between them. The germline V gene has CDR1 SGHTS and CDR2 YDEGEE. The CDR3 is CASSFKGVLAGELFF. CDR3 nucleotide sequence: TGTGCCAGCAGCTTCAAGGGGGTGCTCGCCGGGGAGCTGTTTTTT.

This clonotype appeared a few times. J is TRBJ1-1 and V is TRBV4-1, with TRBD1 identical over 7 bases. Germline V CDR1 and CDR2: MGHRA, YSYEKL. Trimming took 1 base from V and 7 from J; bases not matched to a gene: 6. CDR3 length: 14 amino acids. Here the CDR3 reads CASSQVGTVYEAFF. The CDR3 coding sequence is TGCGCCAGCAGCCAAGTAGGGACAGTCTATGAAGCTTTCTTT.